Sequencing of this TCR beta chain was carried out in a study of T cells in localized non-small cell lung cancer. Germline CDR1 reads SEHNR; CDR2 reads FQNEAQ (reference sequence). This CDR3 comprises 16 residues. V gave up 4 bases and J gave up 1 base; unmatched junction bases: 9. Profiled with immunoSEQ multiplex PCR; TCRdb holds only in-frame clones, not every one. Of fewer than 90,000 clones listed, around three quarters are singletons. This chain uses TRBV7-9 with TRBJ1-1; TRBD1 aligns across 7 bases. The sample here was PBMCs, taken before any cancer treatment. This TCR was recovered from a man aged 35-75 years with stage II squamous cell lung carcinoma. In DNA form, the CDR3 reads TGTGCCAGCAGCTCCCCAGGGGGGATCCAGAACACTGAAGCTTTCTTT. This codes for CASSSPGGIQNTEAFF.